These 27 T cell receptor beta chains came from one sample sequenced in a study of beta chain features in type 1 diabetes. As every portion of the isolated RNA was reverse transcribed, the sequencing read expressed TCRB transcripts. TCRdb keeps only in-frame clones here, not all; method: immunoSEQ multiplex PCR. The sample includes over 500,000 clones, around 15% seen only once; the top ten take roughly 0.098%. What was sequenced was naive CD4+ T cells from blood. The receptors stem from a man between 18 and 29 years old in good health.

V and J are TRBV7-9 and TRBJ1-5; 8 bases line up with TRBD1. Unmatched junction bases numbered 8, after V lost 5 bases and J lost 2 bases. The CDR3 runs 16 residues. Germline V gene data show CDR1 as SEHNR and CDR2 as FQNEAQ (reference sequence). The CDR3 sequence is CASSPADRDGNQPQHF. The DNA of the CDR3 is TGTGCCAGCAGCCCAGCGGACAGGGACGGCAATCAGCCCCAGCATTTT.

The chain combines TRBV30 with TRBJ2-1; unclear D gene. The CDR3 totals 13 residues. Deletions cut 4 bases from V and 6 bases from J, with 13 bases between. CDR1 is GTSNPN, CDR2 SVGIG, per germline (reference sequence). The CDR3 DNA follows: TGTGCCTGGAAACAGATCACCGGCAATGAGCAGTTCTTC. It translates to CAWKQITGNEQFF.

This clone was detected only a few times. The V gene is TRBV14, the J gene TRBJ1-4; TRBD1 matches 7 bases. Germline loops: CDR1 SGHDN, CDR2 FVKESK. The CDR3 consists of 15 residues. Trimming at V came to 6 bases and at J to 0 bases, leaving 4 bases not matched to a gene. The CDR3 DNA sequence: TGTGCCAGCAGACGCACAGGGGCAACTAATGAAAAACTGTTTTTT. Amino acids: CASRRTGATNEKLFF.

This clone has just a few counts. The chain is built from TRBV4-3 and TRBJ1-2, with D perhaps matching TRBD1 (6 bases). The CDR3 totals 13 residues. In germline, CDR1 is LGHNA, CDR2 YSLEER. V was shortened by 5 bases and J by 0 bases, with 7 bases between the two germline ends. CDR3: CASSRGTNYGYTF. The CDR3 nucleotides read TGCGCCAGCAGCAGGGGGACTAACTATGGCTACACCTTC.

The sample holds a few counts of this clone. This sequence joins TRBV6-1 and TRBJ1-5; D not resolved. CDR1 is MNHNS, CDR2 SASEGT, per germline. The CDR3 consists of 11 residues. Trimming removed 7 bases at V and 4 bases at J, with 5 bases between. The CDR3 protein is CASKDNQPQHF. Here the CDR3 DNA reads TGTGCCAGCAAAGATAATCAGCCCCAGCATTTT.

This clone was seen more than once but under ten times. The sample holds other DNA sequences that translate to the same CDR3. The V gene is TRBV18, the J gene TRBJ1-1, with D tentatively TRBD1 (6 bases). CDR3 size: 14 residues. V lost 2 bases, J lost 1 base, and 8 bases lay in between. Looked up from germline, CDR1 is KGHSH and CDR2 is LQKENI. The CDR3 DNA follows: TGTGCCAGCTCACCAGGACAGCGGAACACTGAAGCTTTCTTT. Translated: CASSPGQRNTEAFF.

The chain combines TRBV9 with TRBJ2-1; 8 bases match TRBD1. With V trimmed by 0 bases and J by 10 bases, 3 bases remained unmatched. Germline V gene lookup returns CDR1 SGDLS and CDR2 YYNGEE. The CDR3 is 13 residues long. CDR3 sequence: CASSVDRDREQFF. Here the CDR3 DNA reads TGTGCCAGCAGCGTAGACCGGGACAGGGAGCAGTTCTTC.

This clone was picked up a small number of times. The rearrangement joins TRBV9 to TRBJ2-4, with TRBD1 matching over 7 bases. The germline V gene has CDR1 SGDLS and CDR2 YYNGEE. The CDR3 runs 14 residues. V lost 2 bases to trimming and J lost 6 bases; unmatched junction nucleotides: 5. This CDR3 is CASSVGTEGNIQYF. DNA for the CDR3: TGTGCCAGCAGCGTGGGGACAGAGGGAAACATTCAGTACTTC.

This clone was found a few times. The chain has TRBV7-2 and TRBJ2-1, with TRBD2 matching over 15 bases. CDR1 is SGHTA and CDR2 is FQGNSA in the germline V gene. The CDR3 is 16 amino acids. The V gene end was trimmed by 6 bases and the J gene end by 10 bases; junction bases not matched to a gene: 10. The CDR3 sequence is CASSSRGLAGGREQFF. The CDR3 nucleotides read TGTGCCAGCAGTTCCCGCGGACTAGCGGGGGGGCGCGAGCAGTTCTTC.

Concerning this clone itself: Other DNA sequences in the same sample also yield this CDR3. The gene calls are TRBV29-1 and TRBJ2-2; possibly TRBD2 for D (6 bases). Trimming removed 4 bases at V and 11 bases at J, with 17 bases between. The CDR3 totals 13 residues. Germline assignment: CDR1 SQVTM and CDR2 ANQGSEA. In DNA form, the CDR3 reads TGCAGCGTTGGAGGTAGCGTTAGCGGAGAGCTGTTTTTT. Translated, it gives CSVGGSVSGELFF.

This clone was found a few times. The rearrangement uses TRBV15 and TRBJ2-6, with 7 nucleotides matching TRBD1. V lost 5 bases, J lost 2 bases, and 12 bases stayed unmatched. Germline V gene sequence: CDR1 LNHNV, CDR2 YYDKDF (reference sequence). The CDR3 length is 18 residues. In DNA form, the CDR3 reads TGTGCCACCAGCGGAGGAGACAGGGTCCTCCCTGGGGCCAACGTCCTGACTTTC. Translation: CATSGGDRVLPGANVLTF.

This clone showed up just once. The chain is built from TRBV7-8 and TRBJ1-4; D is uncertain. Per the germline V gene, CDR1 is SGHVS and CDR2 is FQNEAQ. The CDR3 loop spans 15 amino acids. V gave up 6 bases and J gave up 0 bases, with 11 bases separating them. The CDR3 sequence: CASRVRSATNEKLFF. CDR3 in DNA: TGTGCCAGCAGGGTCAGGAGTGCAACTAATGAAAAACTGTTTTTT. Complete variable domain (other parts from reference TRBV7-8 and TRBJ1-4): GAGVSQSPRYKVAKRGQDVALRCDPISGHVSLFWYQQALGQGPEFLTYFQNEAQLDKSGLPSDRFFAERPEGSVSTLKIQRTQQEDSAVYLCASRVRSATNEKLFFGSGTQLSVL.

Only a few counts were recorded for this clone. This chain joins TRBV5-1 and TRBJ1-3; D remains unclear. Germline assignment: CDR1 SGHRS and CDR2 YFSETQ. This CDR3 is built from 14 residues. V lost 2 bases and J lost 4, with 10 bases in between. The CDR3 loop is CASSLGAPGNTIYF. The CDR3 nucleotides read TGCGCCAGCAGCTTAGGCGCCCCAGGAAACACCATATATTTT.

The chain is built from TRBV15 and TRBJ2-3, with TRBD1 as a possible D gene (5 bases). V dropped 0 bases and J dropped 5 bases, with 12 bases sitting between them. Per the germline V gene, CDR1 is LNHNV and CDR2 is YYDKDF (reference sequence). This CDR3 spans 15 amino acids. The CDR3 sequence: CATSRDKTVVDTQYF. The DNA of the CDR3 is TGTGCCACCAGCAGAGATAAGACAGTAGTAGATACGCAGTATTTT.

On this clone: Other DNA sequences from this sample encode an identical CDR3 as well. The J gene is TRBJ2-3, the V gene TRBV6-5, with 7 bases matching TRBD2. There are 14 residues in the CDR3. V dropped 8 bases and J dropped 0; count of bases not matched to a gene: 5. Per germline, CDR1 MNHEY and CDR2 SVGAGI. Written as DNA, the CDR3 is TGTGCCAGCGGGCTAGCGGCTAGCACAGATACGCAGTATTTT. Amino acid sequence: CASGLAASTDTQYF.

V gene TRBV4-3 combines with J gene TRBJ2-7; unclear D gene. Trimming cost V 0 bases and J 3 bases, with 12 bases left between them. CDR1 is LGHNA, CDR2 YSLEER, per germline. This CDR3 is built from 15 residues. The CDR3 bases are TGCGCCAGCAGCCAAGAGGCGGTTTACGACTACGAGCAGTACTTC. This codes for CASSQEAVYDYEQYF.

This clone showed up just a few times. The rearrangement links TRBV21-1 to TRBJ1-2. TRBV21-1 is a known pseudogene. There are 13 residues in the CDR3. CDR3 bases: TGTGCCAGCAGCAGACGGTTTTTCTATGGCTACACCTTC. Its translation is CASSRRFFYGYTF.

The chain employs TRBV7-8 and TRBJ2-7; 10 bases fit TRBD2. Germline V gives CDR1 SGHVS, CDR2 FQNEAQ. CDR3 size: 15 residues. V shed 6 bases, J shed 0 bases, and the junction held 5 bases outside the gene matches. CDR3 sequence (DNA): TGTGCCAGCAGGAGACTAGCGGGTAACTCCTACGAGCAGTACTTC. Translation gives CASRRLAGNSYEQYF.

This clone was observed a few times. The gene calls are TRBV7-2 and TRBJ2-5; D is perhaps TRBD1 (6 bases). Trimming removed 5 bases from V and 7 bases from J, with 20 bases in between. From germline, CDR1 is SGHTA and CDR2 FQGNSA. This CDR3 is 15 amino acids long. The CDR3 DNA follows: TGTGCCAGCAGCCCCATAACAGGGCTTAGAGGGACCCAGTACTTC. Translation: CASSPITGLRGTQYF.

The V call is TRBV19, the J call TRBJ1-6; 9 bases match TRBD1. The ends lost 4 bases at V and 6 bases at J; junction bases unmatched: 4. Germline V gene lookup returns CDR1 LNHDA and CDR2 SQIVND (reference sequence). The CDR3 loop spans 15 amino acids. Written as DNA, the CDR3 is TGTGCCAGTAGTACGATGACAGGGGGTAATTCACCCCTCCACTTT. Translation: CASSTMTGGNSPLHF.

V is TRBV11-1 and J is TRBJ2-1, with no clear D. CDR3 length: 17 amino acids. Germline V CDR1 and CDR2: SGHAT, FQDESV (reference sequence). V lost 5 bases, J lost 3 bases, and 20 bases lay in between. The CDR3 DNA follows: TGTGCCAGCAGCCCACATTACGCCGCAGGCCGCTACAATGAGCAGTTCTTC. Encoded protein: CASSPHYAAGRYNEQFF.

CDR3 coding DNA: TGTGCCAGCAGCTTGACCGGGACGGCCTATGGCTACACCTTC. Amino acid sequence: CASSLTGTAYGYTF. The chain employs TRBV5-4 and TRBJ1-2; tentative D call: TRBD1 (5 bases). CDR3 size: 14 residues. The germline CDR1 and CDR2 sequences are SGHNT and YYREEE (reference sequence). V dropped 1 base and J dropped 4 bases, with 11 bases sitting between them.

This clone appeared a few times. The rearrangement joins TRBV7-3 to TRBJ2-1; the D is unclear. The V end lost 5 bases, the J end lost 2 bases, and 16 bases lay between the germline ends. This CDR3 is built from 16 residues. Per germline, CDR1 SGHTA and CDR2 FQGTGA. CDR3 in DNA: TGTGCCAGCAGCGGCCCAAGAGTCGCGGCCTACAATGAGCAGTTCTTC. Residues: CASSGPRVAAYNEQFF.

This rearrangement joins TRBV7-2 to TRBJ2-7; D is ambiguous. Germline lookup yields CDR1 SGHTA and CDR2 FQGNSA. V was pared by 3 bases and J by 1 base, with 13 bases between. The CDR3 extends over 15 amino acids. The CDR3 DNA follows: TGTGCCAGCAGCTTTTTAAGGGCTGGGTCCTACGAGCAGTACTTC. It is translated as CASSFLRAGSYEQYF.

The sample holds a few counts of this clone. The genes are TRBV7-9 and TRBJ2-5, with D tentatively TRBD2 (6 bases). The CDR3 is 15 amino acids. From germline, CDR1 is SEHNR and CDR2 FQNEAQ (reference sequence). V lost 5 bases and J lost 2, with 15 bases in between. In nucleotides, the CDR3 is TGTGCCAGCAGCCGGGACTGGTGGCGTCAAGAGACCCAGTACTTC. This sequence encodes CASSRDWWRQETQYF.

This clone was observed a handful of times. J is TRBJ2-7 and V is TRBV7-9; the D is unclear. The CDR3 extends over 14 amino acids. The ends were cut back, 5 bases at V and 5 bases at J, with 16 bases in the middle. Germline lookup yields CDR1 SEHNR and CDR2 FQNEAQ (reference sequence). CDR3 protein: CASSPQDRGHEQYF. The DNA of the CDR3 is TGTGCCAGCAGCCCACAAGACCGAGGCCACGAGCAGTACTTC. The full variable domain, with the rest looked up from reference TRBV7-9 and TRBJ2-7, is DTGVSQNPRHKITKRGQNVTFRCDPISEHNRLYWYRQTLGQGPEFLTYFQNEAQLEKSRLLSDRFSAERPKGSFSTLEIQRTEQGDSAMYLCASSPQDRGHEQYFGPGTRLTVT.

This clone was seen a handful of times. This chain joins TRBV14 and TRBJ1-2, with D hard to call. There are 13 residues in the CDR3. Trimming removed 4 bases at V and 8 bases at J, with 14 bases between. Germline V gives CDR1 SGHDN, CDR2 FVKESK. The CDR3 spells CASSLVGSFGYTF. CDR3 bases: TGTGCCAGCAGCCTTGTGGGATCCTTCGGCTACACCTTC.